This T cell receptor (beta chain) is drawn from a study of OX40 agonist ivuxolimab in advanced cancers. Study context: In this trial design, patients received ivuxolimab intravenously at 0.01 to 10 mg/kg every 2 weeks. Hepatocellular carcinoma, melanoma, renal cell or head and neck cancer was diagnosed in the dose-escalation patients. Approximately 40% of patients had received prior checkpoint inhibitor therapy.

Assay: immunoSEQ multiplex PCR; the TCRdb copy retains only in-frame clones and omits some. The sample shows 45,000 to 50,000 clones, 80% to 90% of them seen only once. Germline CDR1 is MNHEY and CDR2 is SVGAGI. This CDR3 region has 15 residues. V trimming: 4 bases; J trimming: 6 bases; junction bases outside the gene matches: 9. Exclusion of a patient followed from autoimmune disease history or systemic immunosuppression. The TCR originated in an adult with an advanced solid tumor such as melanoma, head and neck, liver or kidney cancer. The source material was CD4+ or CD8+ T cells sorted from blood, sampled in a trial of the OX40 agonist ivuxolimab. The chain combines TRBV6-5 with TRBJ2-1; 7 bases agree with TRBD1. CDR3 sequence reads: CASSSQTTGFNEQFF. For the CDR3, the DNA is TGTGCCAGCAGTTCCCAAACGACAGGGTTCAATGAGCAGTTCTTC.